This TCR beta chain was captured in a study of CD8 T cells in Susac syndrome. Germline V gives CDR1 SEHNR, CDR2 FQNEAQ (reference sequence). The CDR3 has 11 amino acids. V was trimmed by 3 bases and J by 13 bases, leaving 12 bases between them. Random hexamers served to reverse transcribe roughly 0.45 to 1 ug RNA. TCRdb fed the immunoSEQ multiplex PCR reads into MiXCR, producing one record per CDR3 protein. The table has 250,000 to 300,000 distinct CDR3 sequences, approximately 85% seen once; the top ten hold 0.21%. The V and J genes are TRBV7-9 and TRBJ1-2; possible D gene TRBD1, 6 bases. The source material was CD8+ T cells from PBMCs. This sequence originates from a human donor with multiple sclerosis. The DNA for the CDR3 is TGTGCCAGCAGCTTGGGTCAGGGGAGCACCTTC. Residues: CASSLGQGSTF. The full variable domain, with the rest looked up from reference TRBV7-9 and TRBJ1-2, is DTGVSQNPRHKITKRGQNVTFRCDPISEHNRLYWYRQTLGQGPEFLTYFQNEAQLEKSRLLSDRFSAERPKGSFSTLEIQRTEQGDSAMYLCASSLGQGSTFGSGTRLTVV.